Following are 15 T cell receptor beta chains from one sample sequenced in a study of cytomegalovirus exposure and HLA in healthy donors. The method was immunoSEQ multiplex PCR; TCRdb's version includes in-frame clones alone and lacks a portion of them. The sample holds around 150,000 clones, about nine tenths seen once. Sequenced material: PBMCs. The receptor source for this set is a man aged 18 to 30 in good health and CMV-seropositive.

The chain couples TRBV5-3 to TRBJ2-1, with 11 nucleotides matching TRBD2. TRBV5-3 qualifies as an ORF whose function is uncertain. The V and J ends lost 0 bases and 5 bases, in that order; junction bases with no gene match: 10. CDR3 length equals 18 residues. The CDR3 nucleotides are TGTGCCAGAAGCTTGGAGGTCCTAGCGGGAGGAAAGAACAATGAGCAGTTCTTC. Protein sequence: CARSLEVLAGGKNNEQFF.

The CDR3 DNA sequence: TGTGCCAGCAGCGTAGTAGCGGGAGTCGGCAATGAGCAGTTCTTC. Translated: CASSVVAGVGNEQFF. This rearrangement joins TRBV9 to TRBJ2-1; 9 bases agree with TRBD2. CDR1 is SGDLS and CDR2 is YYNGEE in the germline V gene. With 0 bases clipped from V and 6 bases from J, the junction kept 4 bases outside the gene matches. This CDR3 has 15 residues. The variable domain in full, completed from reference TRBV9 and TRBJ2-1, reads DSGVTQTPKHLITATGQRVTLRCSPRSGDLSVYWYQQSLDQGLQFLIQYYNGEERAKGNILERFSAQQFPDLHSELNLSSLELGDSALYFCASSVVAGVGNEQFFGPGTRLTVL.

This clone has just a few counts. The rearrangement joins TRBV19 to TRBJ1-2, with 7 bases lining up with TRBD1. Trimming at V came to 2 bases and at J to 4 bases, leaving 7 bases not matched to a gene. The germline V gene encodes CDR1 LNHDA and CDR2 SQIVND (reference sequence). This CDR3 is 15 amino acids long. The CDR3 nucleotides read TGTGCCAGTAGTATAAACCGGGACAGTTCCTATGGCTACACCTTC. Encoded protein: CASSINRDSSYGYTF.

V usage is TRBV28 and J usage is TRBJ2-5, with TRBD2 matching 9 bases. Unmatched junction bases numbered 6, after V lost 6 bases and J lost 1 base. Per the germline V gene, CDR1 is MDHEN and CDR2 is SYDVKM. The CDR3 has 15 amino acids. CDR3 in DNA: TGTGCCAGCAGATTAGCGGGAGCAGCCCAAGAGACCCAGTACTTC. This sequence encodes CASRLAGAAQETQYF. Full variable domain (rest looked up from reference TRBV28 and TRBJ2-5): DVKVTQSSRYLVKRTGEKVFLECVQDMDHENMFWYRQDPGLGLRLIYFSYDVKMKEKGDIPEGYSVSREKKERFSLILESASTNQTSMYLCASRLAGAAQETQYFGPGTRLLVL.

The chain has TRBV20-1 and TRBJ2-1, with a tentative D call TRBD1 (6 bases). This CDR3 has 11 amino acids. Germline V gives CDR1 DFQATT, CDR2 SNEGSKA (reference sequence). V gave up 6 bases and J gave up 10 bases, with 13 bases separating them. Here the CDR3 DNA reads TGCAGTGCGGGGGACACCTGGGAGCAGTTCTTC. It encodes CSAGDTWEQFF.

The CDR3 DNA sequence: TGTGCCAGCTGTAGCGGGGTTTACAATGAGCAGTTCTTC. Translating gives CASCSGVYNEQFF. The chain links TRBV28 to TRBJ2-1, with 8 bases fitting TRBD2. The germline V gene encodes CDR1 MDHEN and CDR2 SYDVKM. The CDR3 is 13 amino acids. V lost 8 bases to trimming and J lost 4 bases; unmatched junction nucleotides: 4.

This clone occurred once. One end of the junction is discordant with germline, which a read error may explain. This chain connects TRBV30 to TRBJ2-1, with D maybe TRBD2 (5 bases). CDR3 length equals 13 residues. Germline V gene sequence: CDR1 GTSNPN, CDR2 SVGIG (reference sequence). The CDR3 DNA follows: TGTGTCTGGAAACGGGATCGGTACAATGAGCAGTTCTTC. This gives the protein CVWKRDRYNEQFF.

The chain recombines TRBV9 with TRBJ2-1; 7 nucleotides match TRBD2. CDR1 and CDR2 (germline): SGDLS, YYNGEE. CDR3 length: 16 amino acids. The V gene end was trimmed by 0 bases and the J gene end by 3 bases; junction bases not matched to a gene: 6. In DNA, the CDR3 is TGTGCCAGCAGCGTAGGAGGACGGGAGGACTACAATGAGCAGTTCTTC. The encoded protein is CASSVGGREDYNEQFF.

This sequence joins TRBV7-8 and TRBJ2-3, with D unresolved. V lost 4 bases to trimming and J lost 0 bases, with 11 bases between them. This CDR3 contains 15 residues. Per the germline V gene, CDR1 is SGHVS and CDR2 is FQNEAQ. The CDR3: CASSSNWYSTDTQYF. CDR3 nucleotides: TGTGCCAGCAGCTCGAACTGGTATAGCACAGATACGCAGTATTTT. The whole variable domain, remainder taken from reference TRBV7-8 and TRBJ2-3, is GAGVSQSPRYKVAKRGQDVALRCDPISGHVSLFWYQQALGQGPEFLTYFQNEAQLDKSGLPSDRFFAERPEGSVSTLKIQRTQQEDSAVYLCASSSNWYSTDTQYFGPGTRLTVL.

J is TRBJ2-7 and V is TRBV27, with 9 bases matching TRBD1. Germline CDR1 and CDR2: MNHEY and SMNVEV (reference sequence). V dropped 5 bases and J dropped 3; count of bases not matched to a gene: 8. The CDR3 covers 15 residues. CDR3 in amino acids: CASSLLPDRGYEQYF. Here the CDR3 DNA reads TGTGCCAGCAGTCTGCTTCCGGACAGGGGCTACGAGCAGTACTTC.

V and J are TRBV28 and TRBJ1-5; TRBD1 matches 7 bases. The CDR3 is 17 residues long. V gave up 5 bases and J gave up 1 base; unmatched junction bases: 11. Germline assignment: CDR1 MDHEN and CDR2 SYDVKM. The CDR3 coding sequence is TGTGCCAGCAGTCCCCCGCGGACAGGCAGCAGCAATCAGCCCCAGCATTTT. Translated: CASSPPRTGSSNQPQHF.

This clone was counted a single time. The chain uses TRBV5-6 and TRBJ2-1; D might be TRBD2 (6 bases). CDR3 length: 14 amino acids. Trimming took 2 bases from V and 6 from J, leaving 12 bases between them. The germline gives CDR1 SGHDT, CDR2 YYEEEE. CDR3 residues: CASSLPGLGNEQFF. Written as DNA, the CDR3 is TGTGCCAGCAGCTTACCGGGACTCGGCAATGAGCAGTTCTTC.

The chain couples TRBV11-2 to TRBJ2-7; tentative D call: TRBD1 (5 bases). Germline V lookup: CDR1 SGHAT, CDR2 FQNNGV. This CDR3 comprises 14 residues. V gave up 2 bases and J gave up 5 bases, with 13 bases separating them. CDR3 residues: CASSLRRDINEQYF. In nucleotides, the CDR3 is TGTGCCAGCAGCTTACGCAGGGATATCAACGAGCAGTACTTC.

This rearrangement joins TRBV14 to TRBJ2-2, with D perhaps TRBD1 (5 bases). V was shortened by 2 bases and J by 1 base, with 5 bases between the two germline ends. CDR1 SGHDN and CDR2 FVKESK come from the germline V gene. The CDR3 loop spans 14 amino acids. CDR3 DNA sequence: TGTGCCAGCAGCCAACAGGGGAACACCGGGGAGCTGTTTTTT. This gives the protein CASSQQGNTGELFF.

As to this clone: Since no conserved phenylalanine or tryptophan closes the CDR3, a read error is the likely cause. It is unclear where the CDR3 begins or ends on the DNA, so no DNA is shown, and the CDR3 is as TCRdb lists it. The chain couples TRBV27 to TRBJ2-3; the D call of TRBD2 is as the table states it, not checked on the DNA. Including both end residues, the CDR3 is 14 amino acids long. CDR1 is MNHEY, CDR2 SMNVEV, per germline (reference sequence). The CDR3 loop reads CASSPSRTSGSPSY.